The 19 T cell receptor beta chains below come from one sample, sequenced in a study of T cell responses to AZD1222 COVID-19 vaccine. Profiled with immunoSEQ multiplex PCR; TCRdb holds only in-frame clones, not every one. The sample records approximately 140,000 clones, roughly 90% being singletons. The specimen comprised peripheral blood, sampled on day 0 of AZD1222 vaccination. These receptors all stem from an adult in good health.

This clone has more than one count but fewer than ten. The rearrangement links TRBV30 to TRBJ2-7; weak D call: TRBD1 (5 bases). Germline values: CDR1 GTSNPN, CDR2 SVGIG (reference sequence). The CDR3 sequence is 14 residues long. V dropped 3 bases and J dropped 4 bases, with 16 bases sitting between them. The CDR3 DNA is TGTGCCTGGAGGGACACGAGTAAAAGATACGAGCAGTACTTC. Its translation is CAWRDTSKRYEQYF.

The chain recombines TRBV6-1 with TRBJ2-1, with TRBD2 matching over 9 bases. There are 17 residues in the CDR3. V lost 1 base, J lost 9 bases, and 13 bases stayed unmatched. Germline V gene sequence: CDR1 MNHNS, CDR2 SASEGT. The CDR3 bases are TGTGCCAGCAGTGAAGGGTCGGGCCGCGGGAGGGGGGCTGAGCAGTTCTTC. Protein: CASSEGSGRGRGAEQFF.

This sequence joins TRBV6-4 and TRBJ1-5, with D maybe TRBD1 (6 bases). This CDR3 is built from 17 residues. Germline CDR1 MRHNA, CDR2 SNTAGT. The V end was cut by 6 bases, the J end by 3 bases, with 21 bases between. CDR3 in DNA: TGTGCCAGCAGGCAACGGGGGCAGGACTACCACAATCAGCCCCAGCATTTT. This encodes CASRQRGQDYHNQPQHF.

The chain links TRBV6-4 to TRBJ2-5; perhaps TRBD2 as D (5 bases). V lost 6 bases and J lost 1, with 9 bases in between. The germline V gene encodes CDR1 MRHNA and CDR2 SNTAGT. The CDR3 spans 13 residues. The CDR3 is CASSTTSQETQYF. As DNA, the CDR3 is TGTGCCAGCAGCACCACTAGCCAAGAGACCCAGTACTTC.

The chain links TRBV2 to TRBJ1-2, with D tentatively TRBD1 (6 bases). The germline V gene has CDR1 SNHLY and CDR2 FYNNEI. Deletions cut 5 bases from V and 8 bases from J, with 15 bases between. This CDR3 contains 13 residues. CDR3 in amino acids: CASSLDRPGGYTF. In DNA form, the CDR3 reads TGTGCCAGCAGTCTGGACAGACCTGGAGGCTACACCTTC. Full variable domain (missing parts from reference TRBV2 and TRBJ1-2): EPEVTQTPSHQVTQMGQEVILRCVPISNHLYFYWYRQILGQKVEFLVSFYNNEISEKSEIFDDQFSVERPDGSNFTLKIRSTKLEDSAMYFCASSLDRPGGYTFGSGTRLTVV.

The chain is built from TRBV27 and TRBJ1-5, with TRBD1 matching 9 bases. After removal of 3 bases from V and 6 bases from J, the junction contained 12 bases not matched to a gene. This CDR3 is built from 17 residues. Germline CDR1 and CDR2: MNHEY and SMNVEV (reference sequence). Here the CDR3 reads CASSFSGQGGGGQPQHF. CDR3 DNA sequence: TGTGCCAGCAGTTTTTCGGGACAGGGAGGGGGTGGTCAGCCCCAGCATTTT.

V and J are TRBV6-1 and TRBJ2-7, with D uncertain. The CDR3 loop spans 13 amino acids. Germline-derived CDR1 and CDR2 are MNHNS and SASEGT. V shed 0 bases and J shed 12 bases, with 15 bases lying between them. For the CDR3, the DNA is TGTGCCAGCAGTGAAGCGCGACTCCGCTTTTTGTACTTC. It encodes CASSEARLRFLYF.

As DNA, the CDR3 is TGTGCCAGCTCGGGACGTCGGACGTACAATGAGCAGTTCTTC. This gives the protein CASSGRRTYNEQFF. The chain carries TRBV18 and TRBJ2-1; D may match TRBD1 or TRBD2 (5 bases each). Germline CDR1 KGHSH, CDR2 LQKENI. The CDR3 runs to 14 residues. V gave up 6 bases and J gave up 4 bases, with 13 bases separating them.

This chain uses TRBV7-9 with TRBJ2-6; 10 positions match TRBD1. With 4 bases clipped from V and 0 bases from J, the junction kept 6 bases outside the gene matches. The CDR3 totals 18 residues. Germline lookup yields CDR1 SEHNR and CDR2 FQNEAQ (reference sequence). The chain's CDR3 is CASSSGQGGSSGANVLTF. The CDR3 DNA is TGTGCCAGCAGCTCCGGACAGGGGGGAAGCTCTGGGGCCAACGTCCTGACTTTC.

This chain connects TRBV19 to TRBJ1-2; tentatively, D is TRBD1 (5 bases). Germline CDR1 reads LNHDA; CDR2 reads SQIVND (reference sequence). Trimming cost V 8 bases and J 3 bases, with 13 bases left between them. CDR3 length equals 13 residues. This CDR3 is CASSGRGDYGYTF. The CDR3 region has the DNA TGTGCCAGTTCCGGAAGGGGAGACTATGGCTACACCTTC.

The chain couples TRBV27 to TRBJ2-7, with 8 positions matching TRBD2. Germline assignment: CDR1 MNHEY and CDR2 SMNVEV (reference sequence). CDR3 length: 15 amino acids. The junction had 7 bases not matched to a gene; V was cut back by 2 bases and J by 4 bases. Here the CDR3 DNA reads TGTGCCAGCAGTTTAAGCGGGACTAGTGATTACGAGCAGTACTTC. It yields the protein CASSLSGTSDYEQYF.

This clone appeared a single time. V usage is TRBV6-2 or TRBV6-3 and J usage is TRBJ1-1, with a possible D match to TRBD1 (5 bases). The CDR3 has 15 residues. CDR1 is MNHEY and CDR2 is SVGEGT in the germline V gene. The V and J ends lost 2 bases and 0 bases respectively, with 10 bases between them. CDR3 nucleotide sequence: TGTGCCAGCAGTTACAAGGGGCGCATGAACACTGAAGCTTTCTTT. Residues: CASSYKGRMNTEAFF.

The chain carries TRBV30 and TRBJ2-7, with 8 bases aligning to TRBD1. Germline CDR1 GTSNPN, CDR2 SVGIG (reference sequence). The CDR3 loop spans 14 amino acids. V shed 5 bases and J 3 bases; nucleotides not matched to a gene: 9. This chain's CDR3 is CAWDRDRRYYEQYF. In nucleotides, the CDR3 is TGTGCCTGGGACCGGGACAGGCGTTACTACGAGCAGTACTTC.

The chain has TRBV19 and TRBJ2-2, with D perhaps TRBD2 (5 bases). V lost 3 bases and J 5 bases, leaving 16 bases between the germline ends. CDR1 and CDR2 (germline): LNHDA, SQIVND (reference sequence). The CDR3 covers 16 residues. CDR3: CASSIPTRKKTGELFF. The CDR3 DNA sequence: TGTGCCAGTAGTATCCCTACTAGGAAAAAGACCGGGGAGCTGTTTTTT.

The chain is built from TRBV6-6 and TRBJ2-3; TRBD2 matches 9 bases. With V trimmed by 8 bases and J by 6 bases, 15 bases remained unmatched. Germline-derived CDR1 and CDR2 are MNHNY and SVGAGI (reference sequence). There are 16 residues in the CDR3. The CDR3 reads CASGGGVAEAGDTQYF. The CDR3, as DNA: TGTGCCAGCGGCGGGGGGGTAGCGGAGGCAGGGGATACGCAGTATTTT.

CDR3: CASSLGWDNEKLFF. Here the CDR3 DNA reads TGCGCCAGCAGCTTGGGGTGGGATAATGAAAAACTGTTTTTT. The rearrangement joins TRBV5-1 to TRBJ1-4; D not resolved. The CDR3 consists of 14 residues. Looked up from germline, CDR1 is SGHRS and CDR2 is YFSETQ. The germline V and J ends were trimmed by 0 bases and 4 bases, with 7 bases remaining between them.

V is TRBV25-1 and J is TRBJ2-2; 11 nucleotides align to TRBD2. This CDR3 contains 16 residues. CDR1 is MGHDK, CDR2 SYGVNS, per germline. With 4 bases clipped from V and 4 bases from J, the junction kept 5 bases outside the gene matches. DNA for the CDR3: TGTGCCAGCAGTGTAGCGGGAGGGCCTAGCACCGGGGAGCTGTTTTTT. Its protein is CASSVAGGPSTGELFF.

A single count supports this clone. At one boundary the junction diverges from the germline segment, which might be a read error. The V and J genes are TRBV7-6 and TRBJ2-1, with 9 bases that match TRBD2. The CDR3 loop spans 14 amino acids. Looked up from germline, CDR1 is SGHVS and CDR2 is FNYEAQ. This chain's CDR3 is CASSVAGEYNEQFF. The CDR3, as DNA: TGTGCCAGCAGCGTAGCGGGAGAATACAATGAGCAGTTCTTC.

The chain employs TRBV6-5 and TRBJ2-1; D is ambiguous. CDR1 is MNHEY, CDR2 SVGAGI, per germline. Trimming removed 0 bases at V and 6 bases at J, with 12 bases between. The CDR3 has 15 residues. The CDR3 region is CASSYSNRFLNEQFF. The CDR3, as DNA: TGTGCCAGCAGTTACTCGAATAGGTTCCTCAATGAGCAGTTCTTC.